This T cell receptor (beta chain) came from a study of OX40 agonist ivuxolimab in advanced cancers. Looking at the study overall: A partial response was reached by three patients: one with hepatocellular carcinoma and two with cutaneous melanoma.

The table came from immunoSEQ multiplex PCR; TCRdb's copy has only in-frame clones and leaves some out. The sample has 50,000 to 65,000 clones, approximately 86% seen once. Findings and limits, study-wide: Antigen specificity of clonally expanded peripheral T cells was not established. CD8+ T cells showed, on average, more clonal expansion than CD4+ cells.

Patients were ruled out by autoimmune disease history or systemic immunosuppression. As concerns this clone: Its antigen is not identified.

Germline values: CDR1 MDHEN, CDR2 SYDVKM. The CDR3 is made up of 14 amino acids. With 5 bases clipped from V and 5 bases from J, the junction kept 5 bases outside the gene matches. This sequence joins TRBV28 and TRBJ2-7; 11 nucleotides agree with TRBD2. This receptor was obtained from an adult with an advanced solid tumor such as melanoma, head and neck, liver or kidney cancer. This sample comprised CD4+ or CD8+ T cells sorted from blood, obtained in a trial of the OX40 agonist ivuxolimab. The CDR3 spells CASSTSGSNHEQYF. CDR3 nucleotide sequence: TGTGCCAGCAGTACTAGCGGGAGCAACCACGAGCAGTACTTC.